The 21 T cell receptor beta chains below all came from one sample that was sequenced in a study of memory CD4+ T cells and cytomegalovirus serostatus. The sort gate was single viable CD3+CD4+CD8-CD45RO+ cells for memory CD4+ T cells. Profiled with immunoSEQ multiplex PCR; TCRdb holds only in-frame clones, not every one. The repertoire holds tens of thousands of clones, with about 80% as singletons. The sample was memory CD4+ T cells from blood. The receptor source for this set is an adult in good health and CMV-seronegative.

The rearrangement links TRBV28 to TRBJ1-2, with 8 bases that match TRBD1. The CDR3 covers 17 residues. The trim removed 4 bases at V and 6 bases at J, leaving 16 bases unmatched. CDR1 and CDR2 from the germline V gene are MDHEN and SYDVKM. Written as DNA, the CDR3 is TGTGCCAGCAGTTCAGCCGGGACAGGCGGGGCGGGGGATGGCTACACCTTC. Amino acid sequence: CASSSAGTGGAGDGYTF.

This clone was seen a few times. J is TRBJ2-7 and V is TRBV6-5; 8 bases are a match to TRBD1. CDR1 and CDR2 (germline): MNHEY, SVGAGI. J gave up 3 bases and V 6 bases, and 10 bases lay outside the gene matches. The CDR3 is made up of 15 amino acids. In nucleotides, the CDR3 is TGTGCCAGCAGCTCCCAACAGGGGGGCCTCTACGAGCAGTACTTC. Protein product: CASSSQQGGLYEQYF.

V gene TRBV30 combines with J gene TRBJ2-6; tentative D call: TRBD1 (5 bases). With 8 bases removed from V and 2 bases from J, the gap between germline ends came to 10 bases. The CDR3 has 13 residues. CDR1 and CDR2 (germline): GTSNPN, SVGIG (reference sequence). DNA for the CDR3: TGTGCCGGACACGGAGCTGGGGCCAACGTCCTGACTTTC. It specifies CAGHGAGANVLTF.

CDR3 in amino acids: CASSQGVDTGYEQYF. In DNA, the CDR3 is TGCGCCAGCAGCCAGGGGGTGGACACTGGCTACGAGCAGTACTTC. The chain uses TRBV4-3 and TRBJ2-7, with D perhaps given as TRBD1 or TRBD2 (5 bases each). Germline lookup yields CDR1 LGHNA and CDR2 YSLEER. The V end lost 3 bases, the J end lost 3 bases, and 15 bases lay between the germline ends. The CDR3 runs to 15 residues.

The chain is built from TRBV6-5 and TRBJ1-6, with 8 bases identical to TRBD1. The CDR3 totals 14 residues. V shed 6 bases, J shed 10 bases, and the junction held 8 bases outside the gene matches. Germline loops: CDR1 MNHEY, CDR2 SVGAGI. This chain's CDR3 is CASRPGQGRSPLHF. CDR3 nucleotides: TGTGCCAGCAGACCCGGACAGGGACGATCACCCCTCCACTTT.

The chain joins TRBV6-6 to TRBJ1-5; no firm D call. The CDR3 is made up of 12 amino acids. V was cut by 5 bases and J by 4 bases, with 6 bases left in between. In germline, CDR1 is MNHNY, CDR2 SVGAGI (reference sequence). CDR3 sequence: CASSKDNQPQHF. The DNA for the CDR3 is TGTGCCAGCAGTAAAGATAATCAGCCCCAGCATTTT.

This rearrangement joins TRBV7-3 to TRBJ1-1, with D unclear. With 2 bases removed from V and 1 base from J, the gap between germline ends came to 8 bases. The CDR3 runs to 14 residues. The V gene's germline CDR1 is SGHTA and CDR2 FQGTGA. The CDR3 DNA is TGTGCCAGCAGCTTATTTGGAGGGAACACTGAAGCTTTCTTT. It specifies CASSLFGGNTEAFF. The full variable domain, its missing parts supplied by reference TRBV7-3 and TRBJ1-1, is GAGVSQTPSNKVTEKGKYVELRCDPISGHTALYWYRQSLGQGPEFLIYFQGTGAADDSGLPNDRFFAVRPEGSVSTLKIQRTERGDSAVYLCASSLFGGNTEAFFGQGTRLTVV.

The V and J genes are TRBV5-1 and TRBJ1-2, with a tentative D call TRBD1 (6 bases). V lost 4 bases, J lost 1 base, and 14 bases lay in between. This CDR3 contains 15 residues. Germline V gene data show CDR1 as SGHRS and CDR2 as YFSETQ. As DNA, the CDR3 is TGCGCCAGCAGCCTCAACCCAGGGGTTAACTATGGCTACACCTTC. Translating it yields CASSLNPGVNYGYTF.

CDR3 in amino acids: CASSQFWGQFF. The CDR3 nucleotides read TGTGCCAGCAGCCAATTCTGGGGGCAGTTCTTC. V usage is TRBV14 and J usage is TRBJ2-1; the D is unclear. The length of the CDR3 is 11 residues. Germline V gene lookup returns CDR1 SGHDN and CDR2 FVKESK. Deletions cut 2 bases from V and 12 bases from J, with 8 bases between.

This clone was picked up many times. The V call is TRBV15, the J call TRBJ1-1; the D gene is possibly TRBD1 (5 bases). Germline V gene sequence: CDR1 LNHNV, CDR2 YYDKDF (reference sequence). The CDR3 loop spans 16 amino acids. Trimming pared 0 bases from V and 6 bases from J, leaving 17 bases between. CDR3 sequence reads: CATSRDRWGVSPEAFF. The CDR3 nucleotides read TGTGCCACCAGCAGAGATCGATGGGGGGTAAGTCCTGAAGCTTTCTTT.

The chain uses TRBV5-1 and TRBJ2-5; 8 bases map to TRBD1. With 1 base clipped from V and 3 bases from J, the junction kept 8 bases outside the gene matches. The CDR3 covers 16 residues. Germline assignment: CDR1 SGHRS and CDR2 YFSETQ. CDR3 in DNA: TGCGCCAGCAGCTTGATAGTTCAGGGGGCAAAAGAGACCCAGTACTTC. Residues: CASSLIVQGAKETQYF.

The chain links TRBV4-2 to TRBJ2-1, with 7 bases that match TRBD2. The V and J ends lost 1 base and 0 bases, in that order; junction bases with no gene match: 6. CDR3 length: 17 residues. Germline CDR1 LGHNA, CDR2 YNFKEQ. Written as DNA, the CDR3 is TGTGCCAGCAGCCAAGGGGAGGGGACGAGCTCCTACAATGAGCAGTTCTTC. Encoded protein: CASSQGEGTSSYNEQFF.

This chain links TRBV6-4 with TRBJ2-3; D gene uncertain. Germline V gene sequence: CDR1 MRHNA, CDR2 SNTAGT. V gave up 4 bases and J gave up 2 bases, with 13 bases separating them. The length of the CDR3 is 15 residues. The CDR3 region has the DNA TGTGCCAGCAGTGTATTCGGGCGGAACACAGATACGCAGTATTTT. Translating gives CASSVFGRNTDTQYF.

The CDR3 region has the DNA TGTGCCAGCAGCCCTACAGGGGGCGGCTATGGCTACACCTTC. Its protein product is CASSPTGGGYGYTF. The chain employs TRBV7-2 and TRBJ1-2; 9 bases are shared with TRBD1. Per the germline V gene, CDR1 is SGHTA and CDR2 is FQGNSA. V dropped 5 bases and J dropped 4; count of bases not matched to a gene: 5. The CDR3 totals 14 residues.

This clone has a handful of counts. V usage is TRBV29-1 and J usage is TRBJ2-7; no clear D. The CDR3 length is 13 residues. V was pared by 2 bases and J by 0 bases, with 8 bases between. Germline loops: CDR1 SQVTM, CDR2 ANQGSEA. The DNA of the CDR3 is TGCAGCGTTGAACCTGACAACTCCTACGAGCAGTACTTC. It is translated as CSVEPDNSYEQYF.

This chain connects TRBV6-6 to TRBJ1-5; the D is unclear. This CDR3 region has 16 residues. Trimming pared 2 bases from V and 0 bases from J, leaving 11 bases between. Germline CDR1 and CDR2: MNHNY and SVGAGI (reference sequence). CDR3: CASSYREGNSNQPQHF. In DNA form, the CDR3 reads TGTGCCAGCAGTTACCGGGAGGGAAATAGCAATCAGCCCCAGCATTTT.

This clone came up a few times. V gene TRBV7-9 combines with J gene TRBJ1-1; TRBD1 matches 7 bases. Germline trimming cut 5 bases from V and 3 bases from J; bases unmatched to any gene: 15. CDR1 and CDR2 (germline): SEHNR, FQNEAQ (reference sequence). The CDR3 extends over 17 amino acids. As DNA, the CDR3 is TGTGCCAGCAGCCCAGCACAGGGACAGTCATTCGACACTGAAGCTTTCTTT. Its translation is CASSPAQGQSFDTEAFF.

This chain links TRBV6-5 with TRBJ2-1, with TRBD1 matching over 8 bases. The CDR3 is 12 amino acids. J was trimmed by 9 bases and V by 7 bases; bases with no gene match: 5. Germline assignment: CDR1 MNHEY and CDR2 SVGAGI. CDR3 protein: CASTGQVGEQFF. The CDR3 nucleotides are TGTGCCAGCACGGGACAGGTGGGTGAGCAGTTCTTC.

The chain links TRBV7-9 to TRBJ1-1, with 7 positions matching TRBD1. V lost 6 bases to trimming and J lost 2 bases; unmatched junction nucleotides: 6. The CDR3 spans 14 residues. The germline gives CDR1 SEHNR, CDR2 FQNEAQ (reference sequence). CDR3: CASRGDRLNTEAFF. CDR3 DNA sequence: TGTGCCAGCAGGGGGGACAGATTAAACACTGAAGCTTTCTTT.

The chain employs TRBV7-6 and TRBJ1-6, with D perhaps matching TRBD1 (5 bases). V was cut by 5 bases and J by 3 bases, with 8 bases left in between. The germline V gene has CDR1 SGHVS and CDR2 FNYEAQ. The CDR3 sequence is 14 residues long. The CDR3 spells CASSRGGYNSPLHF. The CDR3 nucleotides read TGTGCCAGCAGCCGCGGGGGCTATAATTCACCCCTCCACTTT. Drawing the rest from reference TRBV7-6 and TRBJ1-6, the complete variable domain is GAGVSQSPRYKVTKRGQDVALRCDPISGHVSLYWYRQALGQGPEFLTYFNYEAQQDKSGLPNDRFSAERPEGSISTLTIQRTEQRDSAMYRCASSRGGYNSPLHFGNGTRLTVT.

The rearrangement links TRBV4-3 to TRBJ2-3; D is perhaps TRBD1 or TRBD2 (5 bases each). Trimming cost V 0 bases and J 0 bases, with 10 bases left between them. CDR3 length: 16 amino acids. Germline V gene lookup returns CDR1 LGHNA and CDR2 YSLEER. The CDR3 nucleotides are TGCGCCAGCAGCCAAGAATGGGACCTTAGCACAGATACGCAGTATTTT. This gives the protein CASSQEWDLSTDTQYF.